This T cell receptor (beta chain) was profiled in a study of T cells in Graves' hyperthyroidism and ophthalmopathy. Study outcomes and limitations: Ophthalmopathy, as predicted by the model, came a median 6.5 months after the prediction.

Trimming pared 0 bases from V and 1 base from J, leaving 12 bases between. The CDR3 runs to 16 residues. Per the germline V gene, CDR1 is SGHTA and CDR2 is FQGNSA. Ten or more counts support this clonotype. Its antigen is unidentified. Amplification of TCR beta CDR3 regions used RNA as the template. Primed by the HTBI set, a first-round RT-PCR was run on the TCR CDR3. TCRdb re-called the multiplex PCR reads with MiXCR, one entry per CDR3 protein. The repertoire includes 640,000 or so distinct CDR3 sequences, over 12% of them detected once, and around 4% sits in the top ten. The specimen was blood. The chain carries TRBV7-2 and TRBJ2-5, with D perhaps TRBD1 (6 bases). This clonotype was sampled from a woman aged 40-49 years with Graves' ophthalmopathy. CDR3 bases: TGTGCCAGCAGCTTAGCCCTACAGGGATCCCAAGAGACCCAGTACTTC. It specifies CASSLALQGSQETQYF.